This record covers a single TCR beta chain. This sample is drawn from a study of blood T cell repertoires in COVID-19. Clones were read by immunoSEQ multiplex PCR, and TCRdb kept only the in-frame ones, dropping some. This table has approximately 260,000 clones, about nine tenths appearing once. This CDR3 region has 14 residues. Germline V gives CDR1 LNHDA, CDR2 SQIVND (reference sequence). J was trimmed by 3 bases and V by 6 bases; bases with no gene match: 8. J is TRBJ2-7 and V is TRBV19, with 7 bases identical to TRBD1. The sequenced sample was peripheral blood. This receptor was identified in a woman in her thirties or forties with acute or convalescent COVID-19. This CDR3 reads CASSPTGFDYEQYV. The CDR3 nucleotides are TGTGCCAGTAGCCCGACAGGGTTTGACTACGAGCAGTACGTC.